This T cell receptor beta chain was observed in a study of long-term antiretroviral therapy in people with HIV. Sequencing relied on immunoSEQ assay v3.0, run at survey level. Measured with immunoSEQ multiplex PCR; TCRdb has only the in-frame clones, and not every one. This sample has more than 25,000 clones; 97% occur once, and the top ten carry approximately 2%. This TCR derives from a man aged 30-40 years with HIV. The source material was unsorted PBMCs, sampled 7.6 years after starting antiretroviral therapy.

The CDR3 bases are TGTGCCAGCAGCCCGACAGGGGTTGGAAACACCATATATTTT. It translates to CASSPTGVGNTIYF. V gene TRBV9 combines with J gene TRBJ1-3, with 8 bases identical to TRBD1. This CDR3 has 14 amino acids. Trimming at V came to 4 bases and at J to 3 bases, leaving 3 bases not matched to a gene. Germline V gene lookup returns CDR1 SGDLS and CDR2 YYNGEE.